This TCR beta chain was observed in a study of cytomegalovirus exposure and HLA in healthy donors. Whole-study context: Among several hundred genotyped donors, around 81% fell in the Caucasian-associated ancestry cluster. Study outcomes and limitations: One variant, a missense change in DCLRE1C, was linked in a later analysis to TCR beta V- and J-gene trimming.

Remarks on this clone: Its antigen is currently unknown.

Both 60 Vbeta primers and 13 Jbeta primers went into the PCR. The table came from immunoSEQ multiplex PCR; TCRdb's copy has only in-frame clones and leaves some out. In the table there are some 120,000 clones, approximately 17% of which are singletons. The germline V gene encodes CDR1 SGHNT and CDR2 YYREEE (reference sequence). The CDR3 runs 15 residues. The V and J ends lost 0 bases and 4 bases respectively, with 11 bases between them. The sequence was collected from a female donor in good health and CMV-seropositive. Source material: PBMCs. The chain uses TRBV5-4 and TRBJ1-5; D is possibly TRBD1 (5 bases). CDR3 nucleotides: TGTGCCAGCAGCTTGGATCTGGGGGGGAATCAGCCCCAGCATTTT. Protein: CASSLDLGGNQPQHF.